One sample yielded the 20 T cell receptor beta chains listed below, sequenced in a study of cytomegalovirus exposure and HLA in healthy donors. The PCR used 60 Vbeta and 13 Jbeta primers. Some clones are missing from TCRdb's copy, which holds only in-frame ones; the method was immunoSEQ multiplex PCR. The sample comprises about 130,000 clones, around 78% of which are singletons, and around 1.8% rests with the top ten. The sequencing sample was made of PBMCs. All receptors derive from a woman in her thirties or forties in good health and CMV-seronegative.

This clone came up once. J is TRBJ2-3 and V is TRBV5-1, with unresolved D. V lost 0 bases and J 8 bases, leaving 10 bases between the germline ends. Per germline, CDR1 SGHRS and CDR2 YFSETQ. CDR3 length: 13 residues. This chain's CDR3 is CASSLAPERTQYF. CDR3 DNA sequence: TGCGCCAGCAGCTTGGCTCCAGAACGTACGCAGTATTTT.

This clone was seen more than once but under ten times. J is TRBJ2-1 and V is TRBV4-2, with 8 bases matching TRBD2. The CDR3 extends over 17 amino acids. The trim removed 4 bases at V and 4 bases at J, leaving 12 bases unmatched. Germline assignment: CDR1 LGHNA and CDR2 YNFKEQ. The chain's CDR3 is CASSPTGSGSAYNEQFF. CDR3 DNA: TGTGCCAGCAGCCCCACGGGAAGCGGGAGTGCATACAATGAGCAGTTCTTC.

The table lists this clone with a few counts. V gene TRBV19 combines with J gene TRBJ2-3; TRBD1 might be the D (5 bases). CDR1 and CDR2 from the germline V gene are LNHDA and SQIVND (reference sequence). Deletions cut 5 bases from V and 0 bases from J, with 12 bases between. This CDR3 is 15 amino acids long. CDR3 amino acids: CASSFDRSSTDTQYF. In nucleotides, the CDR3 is TGTGCCAGTAGTTTCGACAGAAGTAGCACAGATACGCAGTATTTT.

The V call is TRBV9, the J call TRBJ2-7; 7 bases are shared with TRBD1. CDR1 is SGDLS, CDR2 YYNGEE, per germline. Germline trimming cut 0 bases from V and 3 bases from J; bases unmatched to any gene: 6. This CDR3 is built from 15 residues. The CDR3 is CASSVGDREFYEQYF. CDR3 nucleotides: TGTGCCAGCAGCGTAGGTGACAGGGAGTTCTACGAGCAGTACTTC.

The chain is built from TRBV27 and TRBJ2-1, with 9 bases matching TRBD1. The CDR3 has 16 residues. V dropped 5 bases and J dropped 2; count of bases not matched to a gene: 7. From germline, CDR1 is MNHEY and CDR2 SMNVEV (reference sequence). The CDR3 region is CASSPSRQGAYNEQFF. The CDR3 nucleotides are TGTGCCAGCAGTCCCTCGCGACAGGGGGCCTACAATGAGCAGTTCTTC.

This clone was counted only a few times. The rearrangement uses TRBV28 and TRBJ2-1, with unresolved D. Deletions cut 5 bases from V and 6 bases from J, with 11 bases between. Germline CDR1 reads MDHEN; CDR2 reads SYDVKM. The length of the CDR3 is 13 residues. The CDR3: CASSPPHSNEQFF. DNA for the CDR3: TGTGCCAGCAGTCCCCCCCATAGCAATGAGCAGTTCTTC.

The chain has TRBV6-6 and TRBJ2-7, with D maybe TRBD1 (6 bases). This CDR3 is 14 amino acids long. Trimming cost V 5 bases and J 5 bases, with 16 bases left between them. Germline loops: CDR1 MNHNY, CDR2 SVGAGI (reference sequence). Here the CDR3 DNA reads TGTGCCAGCAGTATGACAGGTCCCGTTGACGAGCAGTACTTC. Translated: CASSMTGPVDEQYF.

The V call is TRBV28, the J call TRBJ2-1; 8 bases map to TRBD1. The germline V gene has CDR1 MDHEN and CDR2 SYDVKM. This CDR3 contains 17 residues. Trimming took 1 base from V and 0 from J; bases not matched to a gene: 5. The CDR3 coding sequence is TGTGCCAGCAGTTTATTCGGGACAGGTGCCTCCTACAATGAGCAGTTCTTC. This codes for CASSLFGTGASYNEQFF.

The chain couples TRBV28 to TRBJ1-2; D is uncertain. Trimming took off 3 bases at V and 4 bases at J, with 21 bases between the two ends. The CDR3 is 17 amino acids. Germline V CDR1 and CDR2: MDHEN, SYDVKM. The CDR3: CASSLRFRPGKAYGYTF. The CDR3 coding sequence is TGTGCCAGCAGTTTGCGGTTTAGGCCGGGAAAAGCCTATGGCTACACCTTC.

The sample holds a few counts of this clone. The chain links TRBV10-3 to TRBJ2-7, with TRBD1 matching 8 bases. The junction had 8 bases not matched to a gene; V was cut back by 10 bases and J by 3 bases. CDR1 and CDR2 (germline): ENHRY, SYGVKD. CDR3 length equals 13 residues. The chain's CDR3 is CASSQGAGYEQYF. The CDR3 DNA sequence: TGTGCCAGCTCCCAGGGGGCTGGCTACGAGCAGTACTTC.

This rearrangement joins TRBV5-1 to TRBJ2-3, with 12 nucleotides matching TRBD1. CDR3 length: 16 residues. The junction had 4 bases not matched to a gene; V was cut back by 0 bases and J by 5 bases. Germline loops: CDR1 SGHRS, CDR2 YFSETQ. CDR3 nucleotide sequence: TGCGCCAGCAGCTTGGGCGGGACAGGGGGCGTAGATACGCAGTATTTT. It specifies CASSLGGTGGVDTQYF.

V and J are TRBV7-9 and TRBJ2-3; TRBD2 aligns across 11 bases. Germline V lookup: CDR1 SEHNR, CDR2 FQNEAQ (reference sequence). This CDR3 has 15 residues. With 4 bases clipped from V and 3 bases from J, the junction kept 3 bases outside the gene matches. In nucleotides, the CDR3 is TGTGCCAGCAGCTCCCGACTAGCGGGGACAGATACGCAGTATTTT. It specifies CASSSRLAGTDTQYF.

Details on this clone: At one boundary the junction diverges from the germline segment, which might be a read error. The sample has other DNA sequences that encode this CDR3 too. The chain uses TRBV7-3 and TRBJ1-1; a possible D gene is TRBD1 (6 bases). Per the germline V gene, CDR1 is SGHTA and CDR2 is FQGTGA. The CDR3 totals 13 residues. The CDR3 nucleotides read TGTGCCAGCAGCCTAACAGGGAGGGCTGAAGCTTTCTTT. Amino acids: CASSLTGRAEAFF.

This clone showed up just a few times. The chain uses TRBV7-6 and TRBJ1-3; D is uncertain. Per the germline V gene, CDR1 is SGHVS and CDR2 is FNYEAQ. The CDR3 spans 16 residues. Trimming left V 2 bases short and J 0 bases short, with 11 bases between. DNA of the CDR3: TGTGCCAGCAGCTTAAAAACAGCCTACTCTGGAAACACCATATATTTT. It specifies CASSLKTAYSGNTIYF.

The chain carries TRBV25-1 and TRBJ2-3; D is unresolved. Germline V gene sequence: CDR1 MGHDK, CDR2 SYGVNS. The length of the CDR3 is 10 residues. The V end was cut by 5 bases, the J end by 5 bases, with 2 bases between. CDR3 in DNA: TGTGCCAGCAGTCTAGATACGCAGTATTTT. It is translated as CASSLDTQYF.

The CDR3 sequence: CASMAFTIYF. DNA for the CDR3: TGTGCCAGCATGGCTTTCACCATATATTTT. V and J are TRBV2 and TRBJ1-3; D is ambiguous. Germline V gene lookup returns CDR1 SNHLY and CDR2 FYNNEI. V was clipped by 7 bases and J by 9 bases, with 7 bases between them. The CDR3 is made up of 10 amino acids.

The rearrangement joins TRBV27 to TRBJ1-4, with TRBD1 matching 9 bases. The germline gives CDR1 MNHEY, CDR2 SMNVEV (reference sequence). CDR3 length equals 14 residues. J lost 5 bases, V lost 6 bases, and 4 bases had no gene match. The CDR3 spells CASSPGQGNEKLFF. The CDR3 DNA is TGTGCCAGCAGCCCCGGACAGGGGAATGAAAAACTGTTTTTT.

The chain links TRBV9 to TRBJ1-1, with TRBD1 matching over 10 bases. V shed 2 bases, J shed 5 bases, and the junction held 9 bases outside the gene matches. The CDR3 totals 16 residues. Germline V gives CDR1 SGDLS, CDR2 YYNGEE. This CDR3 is CASSVPGQGEVTEAFF. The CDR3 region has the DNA TGTGCCAGCAGCGTTCCAGGACAGGGGGAGGTTACTGAAGCTTTCTTT.

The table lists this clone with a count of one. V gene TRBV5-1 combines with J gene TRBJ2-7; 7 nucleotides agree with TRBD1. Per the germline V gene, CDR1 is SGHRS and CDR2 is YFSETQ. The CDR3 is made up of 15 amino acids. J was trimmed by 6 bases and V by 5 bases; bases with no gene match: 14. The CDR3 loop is CASSNPGQKWGEQYF. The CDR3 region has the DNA TGCGCCAGCAGTAACCCGGGACAGAAATGGGGCGAGCAGTACTTC.

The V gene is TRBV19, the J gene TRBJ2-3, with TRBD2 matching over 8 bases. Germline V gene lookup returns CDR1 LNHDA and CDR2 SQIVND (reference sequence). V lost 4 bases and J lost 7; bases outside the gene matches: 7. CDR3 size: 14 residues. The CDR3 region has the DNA TGTGCCAGTAGTAGCGGGGGGCATCAAAATACGCAGTATTTT. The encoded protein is CASSSGGHQNTQYF.